This TCR beta chain derives from a study of somatic mutations in cytotoxic T cells in rheumatoid arthritis. Study-wide background: Before any treatment began, about 30 ml EDTA peripheral blood was collected from patients right after diagnosis.

Comments on this clone: What it binds is not known.

CDR1 and CDR2 (germline): SEHNR, FQNEAQ (reference sequence). The V end lost 2 bases, the J end lost 0 bases, and 5 bases lay between the germline ends. The CDR3 spans 14 residues. Findings and limits, study-wide: With roughly 63 patients examined, several had a largest CD8+ clone exceeding 20% of CD8+ cells.

The repertoire was sequenced with immunoSEQ multiplex PCR; TCRdb's copy has only in-frame clones and lacks some. The sample contains about 20,000 clones, around four fifths of which appear only once. Material for sequencing was CD8+ T cells sorted from blood. The clonotype originates from an adult with rheumatoid arthritis. The gene calls are TRBV7-9 and TRBJ1-5; D ambiguous. The CDR3 here is CASSLIGSNQPQHF. CDR3 nucleotides: TGTGCCAGCAGCTTAATAGGTAGCAATCAGCCCCAGCATTTT.